This is a list of T cell receptor beta chains from one sample in a study of cytomegalovirus exposure and HLA in healthy donors. This table comes from immunoSEQ multiplex PCR, and its TCRdb copy is limited to in-frame clones, with some not included. The table has 200,000 or so clones, 75% to 80% seen once. Sequencing input: PBMCs. The receptors shown here come from a man between 18 and 29 years old in good health and CMV-seronegative. The conserved cysteine and the conserved F or W are not part of the CDR3 here.

TRBV5-5,13,TRBJ1-6,ASREGRLVNSPLH
TRBV25-1,11,TRBJ1-1,ASRTTENTEAF
TRBV30,11,TRBJ2-7,AWSTTGGYEQY
TRBV7-9,10,TRBJ1-5,SSRNQDQPQH
TRBV9,13,TRBJ1-2,ASSVEGTVIYGYT
TRBV7-9,15,TRBJ2-3,SSSPTPAGVRTDTQY
TRBV4-3,14,TRBJ1-4,ASSQDHRHGDEKLF
TRBV7-8,12,TRBJ2-7,ASSVSGGPYEQY
TRBV7-9,13,TRBJ1-4,ASSLITGQDEKLF
TRBV11-2,14,TRBJ2-7,ASSALAGAFRGEQY
TRBV7-6,18,TRBJ2-5,ASSLARGTVGGTLKETQY
TRBV12-5,18,TRBJ2-1,ASGFAGLAGGSSKYNEQF
TRBV5-1,14,TRBJ2-5,ASSTRVSGAQETQY
TRBV11-2,12,TRBJ1-5,ASSLAGEAQPQH
TRBV5-6,14,TRBJ2-3,ASSHGASTRQDTQY
TRBV7-6,10,TRBJ2-7,ASSFNPYEQY
TRBV6-1,16,TRBJ1-6,ASSEKGGQSSYNSPLH
TRBV12-5,12,TRBJ1-5,ASGFPPAFSAQH